This TCR beta chain comes out of a study of cytomegalovirus exposure and HLA in healthy donors. As for the study in general: Earlier findings included 100 million to 130 million unique TCR beta sequences obtained from 150 million to 200 million T cells.

Remarks on this clone: Its cognate antigen is unknown.

Amplification used 60 Vbeta primers and 13 Jbeta primers. Clones were sequenced by immunoSEQ multiplex PCR, and TCRdb holds only the in-frame ones, with some missing. Listed are about 46,000 clones; less than 1.2% falls within the top ten. Study-level points and caveats: Diagnosis of cytomegalovirus status made by the classifier reportedly showed high specificity and sensitivity. Likely technical artifact: a cluster of highly shared sequence variants.

The germline gives CDR1 SGHRS, CDR2 YFSETQ. CDR3 length: 14 amino acids. V was pared by 4 bases and J by 9 bases, with 9 bases of the junction left unmatched. The V gene is TRBV5-1, the J gene TRBJ2-1; 8 bases align to TRBD1. Input material: PBMCs. This TCR was sampled from a woman aged 35 to 49 in good health and CMV-seronegative. CDR3: CASSLGQVRGEQFF. Written as DNA, the CDR3 is TGCGCCAGCAGCCTGGGACAGGTACGGGGTGAGCAGTTCTTC. Supplemented by reference TRBV5-1 and TRBJ2-1, the full variable domain reads KAGVTQTPRYLIKTRGQQVTLSCSPISGHRSVSWYQQTPGQGLQFLFEYFSETQRNKGNFPGRFSGRQFSNSRSEMNVSTLELGDSALYLCASSLGQVRGEQFFGPGTRLTVL.